This TCR beta chain was retrieved from a study of blood T cells in healthy people across ages. This clonotype has just a few counts. The CDR3 is made up of 16 amino acids. Sample-barcoded 5' priming and a J-beta primer mix drove a second PCR of roughly 7 to 11 cycles. Every sample produced at least 2.5 million CDR3-containing paired-end reads. TCRdb re-analysed the 5' RACE reads in MiXCR, keeping a single row per CDR3 protein. The sample lists some 760,000 distinct CDR3 sequences, roughly 25% occurring once. Separately, the same data were catalogued under a study of T cells of mothers and their children. Turning to that study: Samples came from a few healthy Caucasian mothers and their six children. cDNA was made from all extracted RNA, roughly 1.4 ug per 15 ul. The study found slightly higher but non-significant overlap in related versus unrelated mother-child pairs.

This clonotype was obtained from a boy aged 5 to 17 in good health. This chain links TRBV21-1 with TRBJ2-3; the D call in the table, TRBD2, was not verified against the DNA. TRBV21-1 is classified as a pseudogene. The sample was blood. As DNA, the CDR3 is TGTGCCAGCAGCAAACCCGGGGGGCCGTACACAGATACGCAGTATTTT. This translates into CASSKPGGPYTDTQYF.